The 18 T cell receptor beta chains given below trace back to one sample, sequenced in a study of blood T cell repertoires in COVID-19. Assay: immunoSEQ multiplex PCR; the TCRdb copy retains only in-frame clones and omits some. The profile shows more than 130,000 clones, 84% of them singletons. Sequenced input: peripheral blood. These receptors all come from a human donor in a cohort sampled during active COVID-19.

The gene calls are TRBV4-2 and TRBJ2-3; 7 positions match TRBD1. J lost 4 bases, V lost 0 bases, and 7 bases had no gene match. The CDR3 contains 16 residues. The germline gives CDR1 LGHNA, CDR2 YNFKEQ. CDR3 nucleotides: TGTGCCAGCAGCCAAGAACAGGGGTTCATGGCAGATACGCAGTATTTT. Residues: CASSQEQGFMADTQYF.

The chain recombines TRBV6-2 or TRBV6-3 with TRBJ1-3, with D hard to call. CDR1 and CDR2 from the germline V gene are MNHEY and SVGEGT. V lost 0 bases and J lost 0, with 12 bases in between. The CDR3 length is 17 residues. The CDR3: CASSYSSSASSGNTIYF. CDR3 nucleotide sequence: TGTGCCAGCAGTTACTCGTCGAGCGCCAGCTCTGGAAACACCATATATTTT.

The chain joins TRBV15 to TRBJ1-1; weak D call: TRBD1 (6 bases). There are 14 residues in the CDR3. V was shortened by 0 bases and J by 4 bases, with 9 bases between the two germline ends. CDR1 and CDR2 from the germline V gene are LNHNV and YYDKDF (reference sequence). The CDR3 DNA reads TGTGCCACCAGCAGAGATCGAGGGGGCACTGAAGCTTTCTTT. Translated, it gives CATSRDRGGTEAFF. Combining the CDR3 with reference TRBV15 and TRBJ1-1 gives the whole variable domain DAMVIQNPRYQVTQFGKPVTLSCSQTLNHNVMYWYQQKSSQAPKLLFHYYDKDFNNEADTPDNFQSRRPNTSFCFLDIRSPGLGDTAMYLCATSRDRGGTEAFFGQGTRLTVV.

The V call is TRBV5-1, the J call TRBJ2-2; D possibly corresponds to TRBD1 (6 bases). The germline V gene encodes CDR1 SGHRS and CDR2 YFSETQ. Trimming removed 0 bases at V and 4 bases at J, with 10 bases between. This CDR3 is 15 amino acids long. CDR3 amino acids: CASSLVRGVTGELFF. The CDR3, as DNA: TGCGCCAGCAGCTTGGTCAGGGGCGTCACCGGGGAGCTGTTTTTT.

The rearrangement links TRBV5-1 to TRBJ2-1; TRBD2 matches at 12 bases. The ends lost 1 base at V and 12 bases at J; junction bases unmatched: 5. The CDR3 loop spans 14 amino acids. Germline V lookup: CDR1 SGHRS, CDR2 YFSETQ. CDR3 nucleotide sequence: TGCGCCAGCAGCTTGAGTGCGGGACTAGCGGGGCAGTTCTTC. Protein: CASSLSAGLAGQFF. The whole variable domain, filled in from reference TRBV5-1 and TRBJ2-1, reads KAGVTQTPRYLIKTRGQQVTLSCSPISGHRSVSWYQQTPGQGLQFLFEYFSETQRNKGNFPGRFSGRQFSNSRSEMNVSTLELGDSALYLCASSLSAGLAGQFFGPGTRLTVL.

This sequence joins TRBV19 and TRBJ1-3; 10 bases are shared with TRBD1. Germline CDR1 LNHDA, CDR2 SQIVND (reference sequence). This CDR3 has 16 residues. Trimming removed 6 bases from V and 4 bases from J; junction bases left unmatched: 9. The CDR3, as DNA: TGTGCCAGTAGAGACCTTGGGACAGGGGCAGGAAACACCATATATTTT. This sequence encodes CASRDLGTGAGNTIYF.

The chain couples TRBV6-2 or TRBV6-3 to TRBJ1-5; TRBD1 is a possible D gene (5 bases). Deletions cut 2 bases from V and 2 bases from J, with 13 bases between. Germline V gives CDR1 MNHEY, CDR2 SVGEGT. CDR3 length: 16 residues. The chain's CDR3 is CASSYDRGKGNQPQHF. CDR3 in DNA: TGTGCCAGCAGTTACGATAGGGGAAAGGGCAATCAGCCCCAGCATTTT.

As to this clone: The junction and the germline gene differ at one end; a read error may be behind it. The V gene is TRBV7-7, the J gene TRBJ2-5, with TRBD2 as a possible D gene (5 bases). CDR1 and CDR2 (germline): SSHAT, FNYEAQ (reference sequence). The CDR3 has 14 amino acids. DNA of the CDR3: TGTGCTAGCAGCTTAGCAGGACTTGGAGAGACCCAGTACTTC. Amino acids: CASSLAGLGETQYF.

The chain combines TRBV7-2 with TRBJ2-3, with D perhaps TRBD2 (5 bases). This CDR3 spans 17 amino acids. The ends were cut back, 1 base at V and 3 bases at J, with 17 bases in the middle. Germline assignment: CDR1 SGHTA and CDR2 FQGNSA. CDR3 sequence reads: CASSLGSAGAGTDTQYF. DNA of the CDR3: TGTGCCAGCAGCTTAGGGTCGGCGGGCGCGGGTACAGATACGCAGTATTTT.

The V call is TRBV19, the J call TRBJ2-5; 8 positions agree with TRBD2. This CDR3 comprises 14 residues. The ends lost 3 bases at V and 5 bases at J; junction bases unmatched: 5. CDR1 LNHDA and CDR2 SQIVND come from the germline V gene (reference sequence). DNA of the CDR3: TGTGCCAGTAGTATCATAGCGGGGAGGGAGACCCAGTACTTC. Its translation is CASSIIAGRETQYF.

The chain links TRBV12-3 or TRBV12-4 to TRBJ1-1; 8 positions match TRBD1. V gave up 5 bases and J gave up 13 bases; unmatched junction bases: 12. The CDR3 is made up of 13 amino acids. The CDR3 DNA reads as TGTGCCAGCAGTCCAGGGACAGGTGGGATCGGTTTCTTT. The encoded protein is CASSPGTGGIGFF.

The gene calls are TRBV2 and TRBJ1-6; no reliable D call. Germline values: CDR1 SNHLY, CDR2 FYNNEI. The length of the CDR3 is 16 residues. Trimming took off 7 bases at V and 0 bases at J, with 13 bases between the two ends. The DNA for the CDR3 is TGTGCCAGCACACTCCGTGGGAGCTCCTATAATTCACCCCTCCACTTT. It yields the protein CASTLRGSSYNSPLHF.

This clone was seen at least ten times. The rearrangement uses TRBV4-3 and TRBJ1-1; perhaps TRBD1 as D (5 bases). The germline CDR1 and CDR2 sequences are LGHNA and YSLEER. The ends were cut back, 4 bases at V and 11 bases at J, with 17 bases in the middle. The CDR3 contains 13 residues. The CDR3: CASSLNQGVVAFF. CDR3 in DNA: TGCGCCAGCAGCCTAAACCAGGGCGTGGTTGCTTTCTTT.

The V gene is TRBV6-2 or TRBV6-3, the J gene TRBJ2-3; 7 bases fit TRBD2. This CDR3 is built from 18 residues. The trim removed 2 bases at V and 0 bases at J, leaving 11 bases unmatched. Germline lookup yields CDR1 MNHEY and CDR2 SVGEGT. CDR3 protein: CASSYHLGSGESTDTQYF. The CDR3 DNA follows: TGTGCCAGCAGTTACCACCTCGGGAGCGGGGAGAGCACAGATACGCAGTATTTT.

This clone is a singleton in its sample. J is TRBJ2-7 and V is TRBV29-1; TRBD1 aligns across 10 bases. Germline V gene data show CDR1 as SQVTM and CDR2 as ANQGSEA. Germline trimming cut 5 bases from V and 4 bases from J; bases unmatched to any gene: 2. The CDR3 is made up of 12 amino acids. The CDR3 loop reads CSVRDRGYEQYF. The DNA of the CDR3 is TGCAGCGTTAGGGACAGGGGATACGAGCAGTACTTC.

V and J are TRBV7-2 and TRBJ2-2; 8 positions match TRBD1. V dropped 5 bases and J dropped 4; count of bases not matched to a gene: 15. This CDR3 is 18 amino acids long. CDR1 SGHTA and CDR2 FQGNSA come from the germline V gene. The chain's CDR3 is CASSELERRGRPTGELFF. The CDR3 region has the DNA TGTGCCAGCAGCGAACTCGAACGCAGGGGGCGCCCCACCGGGGAGCTGTTTTTT.

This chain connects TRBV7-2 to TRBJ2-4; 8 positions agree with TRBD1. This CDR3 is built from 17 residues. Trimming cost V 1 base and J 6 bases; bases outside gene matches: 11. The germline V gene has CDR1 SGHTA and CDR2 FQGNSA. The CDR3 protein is CASSLGGRGRLLNIQYF. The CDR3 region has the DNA TGTGCCAGCAGCTTAGGGGGCAGGGGGCGCCTTCTAAACATTCAGTACTTC. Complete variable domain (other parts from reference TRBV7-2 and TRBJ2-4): GAGVSQSPSNKVTEKGKDVELRCDPISGHTALYWYRQSLGQGLEFLIYFQGNSAPDKSGLPSDRFSAERTGGSVSTLTIQRTQQEDSAVYLCASSLGGRGRLLNIQYFGAGTRLSVL.

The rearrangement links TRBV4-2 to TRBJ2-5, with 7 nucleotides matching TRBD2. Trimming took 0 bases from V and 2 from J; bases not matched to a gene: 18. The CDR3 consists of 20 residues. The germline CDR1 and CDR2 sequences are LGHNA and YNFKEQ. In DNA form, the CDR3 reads TGTGCCAGCAGCCAAGATTTGAGTCCGTTGGGATGGGACTATCAAGAGACCCAGTACTTC. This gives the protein CASSQDLSPLGWDYQETQYF.